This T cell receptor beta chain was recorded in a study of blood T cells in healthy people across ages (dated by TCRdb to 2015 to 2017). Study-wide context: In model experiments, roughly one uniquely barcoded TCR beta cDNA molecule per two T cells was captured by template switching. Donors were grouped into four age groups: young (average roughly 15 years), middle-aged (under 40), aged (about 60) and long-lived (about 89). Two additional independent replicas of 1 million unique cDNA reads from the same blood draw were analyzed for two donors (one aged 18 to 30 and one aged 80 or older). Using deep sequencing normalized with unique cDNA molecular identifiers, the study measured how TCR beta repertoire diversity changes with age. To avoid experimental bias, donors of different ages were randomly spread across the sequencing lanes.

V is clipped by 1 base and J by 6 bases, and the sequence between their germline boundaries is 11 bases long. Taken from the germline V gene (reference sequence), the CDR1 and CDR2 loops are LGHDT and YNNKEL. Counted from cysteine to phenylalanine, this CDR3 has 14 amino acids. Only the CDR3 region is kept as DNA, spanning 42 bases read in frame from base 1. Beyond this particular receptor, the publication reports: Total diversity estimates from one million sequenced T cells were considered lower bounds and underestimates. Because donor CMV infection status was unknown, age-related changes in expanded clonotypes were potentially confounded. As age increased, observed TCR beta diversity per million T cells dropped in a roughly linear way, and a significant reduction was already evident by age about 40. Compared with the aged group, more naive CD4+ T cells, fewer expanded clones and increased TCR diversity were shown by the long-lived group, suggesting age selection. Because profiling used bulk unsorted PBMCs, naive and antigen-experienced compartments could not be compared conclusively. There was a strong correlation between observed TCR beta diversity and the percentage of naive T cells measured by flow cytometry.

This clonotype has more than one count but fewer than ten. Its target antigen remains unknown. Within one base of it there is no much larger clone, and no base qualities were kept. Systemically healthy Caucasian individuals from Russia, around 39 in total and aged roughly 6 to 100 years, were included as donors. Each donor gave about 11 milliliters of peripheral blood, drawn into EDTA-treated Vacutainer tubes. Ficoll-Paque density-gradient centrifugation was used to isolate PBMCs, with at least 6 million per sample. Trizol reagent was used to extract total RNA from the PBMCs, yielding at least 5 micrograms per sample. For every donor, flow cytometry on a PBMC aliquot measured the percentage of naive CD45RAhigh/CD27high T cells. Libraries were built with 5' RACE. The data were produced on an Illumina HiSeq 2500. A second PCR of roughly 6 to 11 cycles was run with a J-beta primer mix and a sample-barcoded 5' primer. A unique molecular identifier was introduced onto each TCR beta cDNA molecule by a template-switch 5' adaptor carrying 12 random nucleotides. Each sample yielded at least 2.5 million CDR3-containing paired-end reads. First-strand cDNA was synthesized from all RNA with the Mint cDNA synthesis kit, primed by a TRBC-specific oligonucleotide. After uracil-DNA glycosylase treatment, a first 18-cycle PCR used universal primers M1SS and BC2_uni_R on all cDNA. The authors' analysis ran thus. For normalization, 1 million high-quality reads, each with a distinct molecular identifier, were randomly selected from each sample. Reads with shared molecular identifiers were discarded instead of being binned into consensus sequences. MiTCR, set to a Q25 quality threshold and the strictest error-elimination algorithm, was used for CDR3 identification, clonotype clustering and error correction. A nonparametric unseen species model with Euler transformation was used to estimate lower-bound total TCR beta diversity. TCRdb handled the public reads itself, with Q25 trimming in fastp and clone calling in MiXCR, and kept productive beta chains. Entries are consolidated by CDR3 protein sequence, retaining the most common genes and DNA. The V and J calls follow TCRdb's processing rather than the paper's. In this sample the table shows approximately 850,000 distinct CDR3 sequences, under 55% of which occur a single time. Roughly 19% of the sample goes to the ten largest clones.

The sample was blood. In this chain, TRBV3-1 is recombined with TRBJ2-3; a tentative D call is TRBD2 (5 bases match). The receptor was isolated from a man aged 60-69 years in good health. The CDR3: CASSQGYSGDTQYF. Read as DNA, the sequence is TGTGCCAGCAGCCAAGGGTACAGCGGCGATACGCAGTATTTT.